The 9 T cell receptor beta chains below come from one sample, sequenced in a study of T cell responses to AZD1222 COVID-19 vaccine. Sequenced by immunoSEQ multiplex PCR; TCRdb stores in-frame clones only, minus some. The table has about 110,000 clones, nearly 90% seen once; the top ten hold 44%. The input for sequencing was peripheral blood, taken 28 days after the second AZD1222 dose. All receptors come from an adult who received the AZD1222 COVID-19 vaccine.

This chain connects TRBV5-1 to TRBJ2-1; D gene ambiguous. The CDR3 has 14 amino acids. Germline lookup yields CDR1 SGHRS and CDR2 YFSETQ. V lost 3 bases and J lost 10, with 17 bases in between. For the CDR3, the DNA is TGCGCCAGCAGCTCGGACCCCACCTCTCGGGAGCAGTTCTTC. Its protein is CASSSDPTSREQFF.

This chain links TRBV11-2 with TRBJ2-7; 8 positions agree with TRBD1. The CDR3 runs to 15 residues. Germline trimming cut 5 bases from V and 0 bases from J; bases unmatched to any gene: 6. Germline lookup yields CDR1 SGHAT and CDR2 FQNNGV. The CDR3 sequence: CASSPTTGASYEQYF. DNA of the CDR3: TGTGCCAGCAGCCCCACGACAGGGGCCTCCTACGAGCAGTACTTC.

This clone has only one observation. The CDR3 DNA reads as TGTGCCAGTAGTATTGGCCGGACAGGGGATGAGCAGTTCTTC. Protein: CASSIGRTGDEQFF. The J gene is TRBJ2-1, the V gene TRBV19; 9 bases are a match to TRBD1. J lost 8 bases, V lost 3 bases, and 5 bases had no gene match. Looked up from germline, CDR1 is LNHDA and CDR2 is SQIVND (reference sequence). This CDR3 contains 14 residues.

The rearrangement uses TRBV19 and TRBJ1-5; tentatively, D is TRBD1 (6 bases). CDR1 LNHDA and CDR2 SQIVND come from the germline V gene (reference sequence). V lost 9 bases, J lost 0 bases, and 12 bases lay in between. CDR3 length: 14 amino acids. CDR3: CASGTGYSNQPQHF. In DNA form, the CDR3 reads TGTGCCAGCGGAACAGGGTATAGCAATCAGCCCCAGCATTTT. Full variable domain (outside the CDR3, taken from reference TRBV19 and TRBJ1-5): DGGITQSPKYLFRKEGQNVTLSCEQNLNHDAMYWYRQDPGQGLRLIYYSQIVNDFQKGDIAEGYSVSREKKESFPLTVTSAQKNPTAFYLCASGTGYSNQPQHFGDGTRLSIL.

The chain uses TRBV24-1 and TRBJ2-2, with 8 positions matching TRBD1. Looked up from germline, CDR1 is KGHDR and CDR2 is SFDVKD. The CDR3 runs 14 residues. The trim removed 9 bases at V and 0 bases at J, leaving 2 bases unmatched. CDR3 protein: CATWGQANTGELFF. CDR3 nucleotides: TGTGCCACCTGGGGACAGGCGAACACCGGGGAGCTGTTTTTT.

The rearrangement links TRBV3-1 (or the pseudogene TRBV3-2) to TRBJ1-4; D possibly corresponds to TRBD1 (6 bases). V was cut by 1 base and J by 8 bases, with 11 bases left in between. CDR3 length equals 14 residues. CDR1 is LGHDT, CDR2 YNNKEL, per germline (reference sequence). Here the CDR3 reads CASSQVQRGEKLFF. The DNA for the CDR3 is TGTGCCAGCAGCCAAGTGCAGAGGGGGGAAAAACTGTTTTTT.

This sequence joins TRBV18 and TRBJ2-1; D perhaps matches TRBD2 (6 bases). Germline V lookup: CDR1 KGHSH, CDR2 LQKENI. V was shortened by 0 bases and J by 6 bases, with 18 bases between the two germline ends. This CDR3 has 17 residues. The CDR3 DNA sequence: TGTGCCAGCTCACCACCGGGACTTCCCCTGGGGCTCAATGAGCAGTTCTTC. Its translation is CASSPPGLPLGLNEQFF.

The genes are TRBV18 and TRBJ2-1; 12 nucleotides agree with TRBD1. Germline V lookup: CDR1 KGHSH, CDR2 LQKENI. V was clipped by 4 bases and J by 8 bases; unmatched bases: 6. This CDR3 comprises 15 residues. This CDR3 reads CASSRDRGRGHEQFF. The CDR3 bases are TGTGCCAGCTCACGGGACAGGGGGCGCGGGCATGAGCAGTTCTTC.

The chain couples TRBV3-1 (or the pseudogene TRBV3-2) to TRBJ1-6; no clear D gene. V lost 0 bases, J lost 6 bases, and 6 bases lay in between. The germline CDR1 and CDR2 sequences are LGHDT and YNNKEL (reference sequence). There are 14 residues in the CDR3. The CDR3, as DNA: TGTGCCAGCAGCCAAGAAGGATTTAATTCACCCCTCCACTTT. Protein product: CASSQEGFNSPLHF.